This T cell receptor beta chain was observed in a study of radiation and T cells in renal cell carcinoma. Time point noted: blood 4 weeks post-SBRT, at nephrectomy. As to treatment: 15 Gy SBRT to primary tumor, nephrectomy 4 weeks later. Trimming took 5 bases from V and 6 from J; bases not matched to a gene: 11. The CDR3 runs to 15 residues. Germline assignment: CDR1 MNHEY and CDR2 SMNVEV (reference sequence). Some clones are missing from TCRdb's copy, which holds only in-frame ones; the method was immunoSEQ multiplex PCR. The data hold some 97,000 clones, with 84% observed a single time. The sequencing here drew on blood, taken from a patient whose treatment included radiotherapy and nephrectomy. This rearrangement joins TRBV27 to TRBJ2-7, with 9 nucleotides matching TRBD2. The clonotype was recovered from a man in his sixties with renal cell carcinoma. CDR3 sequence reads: CASSPFAGGPGEQYF. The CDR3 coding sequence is TGTGCCAGCAGTCCTTTTGCGGGAGGGCCGGGCGAGCAGTACTTC.